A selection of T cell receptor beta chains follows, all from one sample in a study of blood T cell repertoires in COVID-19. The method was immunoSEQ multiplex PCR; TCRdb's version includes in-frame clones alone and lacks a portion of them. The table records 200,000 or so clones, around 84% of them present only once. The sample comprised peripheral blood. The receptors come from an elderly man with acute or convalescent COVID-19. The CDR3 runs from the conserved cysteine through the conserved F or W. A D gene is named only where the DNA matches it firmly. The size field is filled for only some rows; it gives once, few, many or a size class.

CDR3aa: CASSLGSSGSSYNEQFF
CDR3nt: TGTGCCAGCAGCTTGGGGAGTAGCGGGAGCTCCTACAATGAGCAGTTCTTC
abundance: NA
v_gene: TRBV5-4
d_gene: TRBD2
j_gene: TRBJ2-1

CDR3aa: CASSLKPPDPWERGNNEQFF
CDR3nt: TGTGCCAGCAGCTTAAAGCCTCCAGACCCGTGGGAGAGAGGGAACAATGAGCAGTTCTTC
abundance: once
v_gene: TRBV7-3
d_gene: NA
j_gene: TRBJ2-1

CDR3aa: CASSEEGEAHFQNIQYF
CDR3nt: TGTGCCAGCAGTGAAGAAGGCGAGGCCCACTTCCAAAACATTCAGTACTTC
abundance: NA
v_gene: TRBV6-1
d_gene: NA
j_gene: TRBJ2-4

CDR3aa: CASSLGLARTGETQYF
CDR3nt: TGCGCCAGCAGCTTGGGGCTAGCTCGGACTGGAGAGACCCAGTACTTC
abundance: NA
v_gene: TRBV5-1
d_gene: NA
j_gene: TRBJ2-5

CDR3aa: CASSDPTSSRTQYF
CDR3nt: TGCGCCAGCAGTGACCCGACTTCGTCGCGCACGCAGTATTTT
abundance: NA
v_gene: TRBV10-1
d_gene: NA
j_gene: TRBJ2-3

CDR3aa: CASSLTGTGNEKLFF
CDR3nt: TGTGCCAGCAGCTTAACCGGGACAGGGAATGAAAAACTGTTTTTT
abundance: NA
v_gene: TRBV7-9
d_gene: TRBD1
j_gene: TRBJ1-4

CDR3aa: CASRVTSTQYF
CDR3nt: TGTGCCAGCAGGGTAACAAGTACGCAGTATTTT
abundance: NA
v_gene: TRBV2
d_gene: NA
j_gene: TRBJ2-3

CDR3aa: CAWSVQDPGELFF
CDR3nt: TGTGCCTGGAGTGTACAGGACCCCGGGGAGCTGTTTTTT
abundance: NA
v_gene: TRBV30
d_gene: NA
j_gene: TRBJ2-2

CDR3aa: CATSDATGKGEAFF
CDR3nt: TGTGCCACCAGTGACGCGACAGGGAAGGGTGAAGCTTTCTTT
abundance: NA
v_gene: TRBV24-1
d_gene: TRBD1
j_gene: TRBJ1-1

CDR3aa: CASSISGRSEQYF
CDR3nt: TGTGCCAGCAGCATTAGCGGGAGAAGCGAGCAGTACTTC
abundance: NA
v_gene: TRBV12-3/TRBV12-4
d_gene: TRBD2
j_gene: TRBJ2-7

CDR3aa: CASSLSRVGGTDTQYF
CDR3nt: TGTGCAAGCAGCTTGAGTCGGGTGGGTGGCACAGATACGCAGTATTTT
abundance: NA
v_gene: TRBV5-5
d_gene: NA
j_gene: TRBJ2-3

CDR3aa: CATSEGQTSTDTQYF
CDR3nt: TGTGCCACCAGTGAGGGACAGACAAGCACAGATACGCAGTATTTT
abundance: NA
v_gene: TRBV24-1
d_gene: TRBD1
j_gene: TRBJ2-3

CDR3aa: CASRQTGSGYGYTF
CDR3nt: TGTGCCAGCAGACAGACAGGGTCGGGCTATGGCTACACCTTC
abundance: once
v_gene: TRBV25-1
d_gene: TRBD1
j_gene: TRBJ1-2

CDR3aa: CASRALAGVTGELFF
CDR3nt: TGTGCCAGCAGGGCACTAGCGGGGGTCACCGGGGAGCTGTTTTTT
abundance: NA
v_gene: TRBV27
d_gene: TRBD2
j_gene: TRBJ2-2

CDR3aa: CASSPDEAGELFF
CDR3nt: TGTGCCAGCAGCCCCGATGAGGCCGGGGAGCTGTTTTTT
abundance: NA
v_gene: TRBV2
d_gene: NA
j_gene: TRBJ2-2

CDR3aa: CASRDSVYGYTF
CDR3nt: TGTGCCAGCAGGGACAGTGTCTATGGCTACACCTTC
abundance: NA
v_gene: TRBV28
d_gene: NA
j_gene: TRBJ1-2

CDR3aa: CASSEQALAKNIQYF
CDR3nt: TGTGCCAGCAGTGAACAAGCCCTAGCCAAAAACATTCAGTACTTC
abundance: NA
v_gene: TRBV6-1
d_gene: NA
j_gene: TRBJ2-4